This T cell receptor (beta chain) was identified in a study of STAT5B mutations in CD4+ large granular lymphocyte leukemia. Study at large: Healthy donors showed HLA-associated enrichment of the CDR3 'QG' motif. General observations from the study: Without putative leukemic clones, patient CD4-sorted repertoires remained more clonal than healthy CD4+ repertoires. Without HLA matching, higher CD4+ than CD8+ T-LGLL clonality could reflect small sample size.

Concerning this clone itself: Its antigen is currently unknown.

Here immunoSEQ multiplex PCR was the method, and the copy in TCRdb shows in-frame clones only, minus some. The table has about 30,000 clones, under 85% seen once. Healthy controls were blood donor buffy coats. The receptor was isolated from a human donor in good health. Material for sequencing was CD4+ T cells from blood buffy coats.

CDR3 residues: CASSLSVTGEKLFF. CDR3 DNA: TGCGCCAGCAGCTTGTCAGTGACAGGGGAAAAACTGTTTTTT. The chain is built from TRBV5-1 and TRBJ1-4, with 7 bases identical to TRBD1. Germline loops: CDR1 SGHRS, CDR2 YFSETQ. V was clipped by 1 base and J by 8 bases; unmatched bases: 5. The CDR3 is 14 residues long.